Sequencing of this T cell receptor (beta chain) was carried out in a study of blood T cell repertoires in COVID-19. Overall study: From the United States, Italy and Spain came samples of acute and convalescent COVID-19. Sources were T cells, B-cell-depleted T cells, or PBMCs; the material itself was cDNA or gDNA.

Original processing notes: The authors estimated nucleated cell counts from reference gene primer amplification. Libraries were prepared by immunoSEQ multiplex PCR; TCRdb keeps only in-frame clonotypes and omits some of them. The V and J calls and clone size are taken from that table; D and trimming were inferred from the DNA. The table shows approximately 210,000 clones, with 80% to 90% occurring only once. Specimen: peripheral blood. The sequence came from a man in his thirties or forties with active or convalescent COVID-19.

The CDR3 nucleotides are TGTGCCAGCAGCCCCTTAGAGGCCGTAACTAACTATGGCTACACCTTC. Its translation: CASSPLEAVTNYGYTF. The chain employs TRBV11-2 and TRBJ1-2; D is uncertain. CDR3 length: 16 residues. V lost 5 bases, J lost 0 bases, and 16 bases lay in between. The germline gives CDR1 SGHAT, CDR2 FQNNGV.